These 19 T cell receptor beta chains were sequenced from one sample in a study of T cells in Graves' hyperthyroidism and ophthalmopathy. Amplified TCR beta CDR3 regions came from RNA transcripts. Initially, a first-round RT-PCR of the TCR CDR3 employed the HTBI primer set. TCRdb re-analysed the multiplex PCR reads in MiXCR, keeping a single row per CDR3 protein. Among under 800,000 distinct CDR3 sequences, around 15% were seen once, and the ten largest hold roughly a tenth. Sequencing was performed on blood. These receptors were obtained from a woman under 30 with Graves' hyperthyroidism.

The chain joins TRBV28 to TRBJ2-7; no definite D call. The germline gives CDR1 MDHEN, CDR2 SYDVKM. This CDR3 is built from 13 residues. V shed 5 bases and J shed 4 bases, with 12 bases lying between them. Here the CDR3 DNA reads TGTGCCAGCAGTGAACCTCCAGGTTACGAGCAGTACTTC. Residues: CASSEPPGYEQYF.

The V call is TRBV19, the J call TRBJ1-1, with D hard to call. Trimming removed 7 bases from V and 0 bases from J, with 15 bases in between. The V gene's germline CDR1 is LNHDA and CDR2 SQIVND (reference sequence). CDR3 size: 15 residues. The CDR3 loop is CASTPWEKMNTEAFF. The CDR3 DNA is TGTGCCAGTACCCCGTGGGAGAAAATGAACACTGAAGCTTTCTTT.

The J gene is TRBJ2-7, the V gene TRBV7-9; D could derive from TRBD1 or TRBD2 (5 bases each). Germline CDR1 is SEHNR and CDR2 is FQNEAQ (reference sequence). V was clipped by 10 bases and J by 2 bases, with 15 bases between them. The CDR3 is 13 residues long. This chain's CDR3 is CATRSGGTYEQYF. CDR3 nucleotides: TGTGCCACCCGGTCTGGGGGAACCTACGAGCAGTACTTC.

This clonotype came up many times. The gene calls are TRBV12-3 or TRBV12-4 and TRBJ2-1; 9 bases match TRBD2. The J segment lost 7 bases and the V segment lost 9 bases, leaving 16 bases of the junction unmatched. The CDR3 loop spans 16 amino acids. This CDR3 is CASLTSGSRGRNEQFF. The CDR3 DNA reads TGTGCCAGTTTGACTAGCGGCAGTAGGGGGAGAAATGAGCAGTTCTTC.

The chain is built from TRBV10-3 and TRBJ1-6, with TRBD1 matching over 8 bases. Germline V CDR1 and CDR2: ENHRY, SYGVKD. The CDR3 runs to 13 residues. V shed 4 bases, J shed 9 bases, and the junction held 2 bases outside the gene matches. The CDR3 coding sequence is TGTGCCATCAGTGCGGACAGGGCTTCACCCCTCCACTTT. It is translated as CAISADRASPLHF.

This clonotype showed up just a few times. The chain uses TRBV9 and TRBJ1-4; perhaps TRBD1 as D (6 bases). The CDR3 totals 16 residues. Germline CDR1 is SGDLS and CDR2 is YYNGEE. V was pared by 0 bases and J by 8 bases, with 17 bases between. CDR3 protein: CASSVALGGSSEKLFF. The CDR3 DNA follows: TGTGCCAGCAGCGTAGCCCTAGGGGGGTCCAGCGAAAAACTGTTTTTT.

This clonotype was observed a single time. CDR3 nucleotides: TGTGCCAGCAGTGAAACGGGGCTTCTGGATGAAGCTTTCTTT. This codes for CASSETGLLDEAFF. V gene TRBV6-1 combines with J gene TRBJ1-1, with D tentatively TRBD1 (5 bases). The CDR3 runs to 14 residues. CDR1 is MNHNS and CDR2 is SASEGT in the germline V gene. Trimming stripped 2 bases from V and 7 bases from J, with 14 bases between.

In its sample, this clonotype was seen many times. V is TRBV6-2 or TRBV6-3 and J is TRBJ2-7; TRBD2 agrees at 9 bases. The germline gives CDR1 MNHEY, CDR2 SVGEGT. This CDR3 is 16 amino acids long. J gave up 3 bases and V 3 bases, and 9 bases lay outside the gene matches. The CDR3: CASSYPVAGGLYEQYF. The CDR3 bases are TGTGCCAGCAGTTATCCCGTCGCGGGAGGGCTCTACGAGCAGTACTTC.

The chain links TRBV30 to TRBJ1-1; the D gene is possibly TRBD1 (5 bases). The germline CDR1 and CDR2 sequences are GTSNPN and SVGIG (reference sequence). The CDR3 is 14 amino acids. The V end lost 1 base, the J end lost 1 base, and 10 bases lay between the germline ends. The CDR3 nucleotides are TGTGCCTGGAGTGATGACCAGGGGAACACTGAAGCTTTCTTT. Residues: CAWSDDQGNTEAFF.

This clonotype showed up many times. CDR3: CSARGGGQPQHF. CDR3 nucleotide sequence: TGCAGTGCTAGAGGTGGGGGTCAGCCCCAGCATTTT. The J gene is TRBJ1-5, the V gene TRBV20-1, with D possibly being TRBD1 (5 bases). The germline V gene has CDR1 DFQATT and CDR2 SNEGSKA (reference sequence). This CDR3 spans 12 amino acids. Trimming took off 1 base at V and 6 bases at J, with 7 bases between the two ends.

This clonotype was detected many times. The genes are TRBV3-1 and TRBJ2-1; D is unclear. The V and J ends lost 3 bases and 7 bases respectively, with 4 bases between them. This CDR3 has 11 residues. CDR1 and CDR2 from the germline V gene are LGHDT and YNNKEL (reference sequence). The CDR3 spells CASSQMNEQFF. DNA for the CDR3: TGTGCCAGCAGCCAGATGAATGAGCAGTTCTTC.

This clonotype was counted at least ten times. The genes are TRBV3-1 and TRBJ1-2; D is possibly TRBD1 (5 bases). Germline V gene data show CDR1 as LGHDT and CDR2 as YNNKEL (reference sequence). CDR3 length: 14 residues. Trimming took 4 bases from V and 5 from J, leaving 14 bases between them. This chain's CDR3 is CASSLRDGGYGYTF. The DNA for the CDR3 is TGTGCCAGCAGCCTACGGGACGGAGGATATGGCTACACCTTC.

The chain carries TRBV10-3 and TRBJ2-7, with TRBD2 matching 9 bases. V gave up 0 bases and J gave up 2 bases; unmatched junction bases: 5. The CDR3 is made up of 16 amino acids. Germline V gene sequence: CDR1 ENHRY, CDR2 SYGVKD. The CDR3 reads CAISESMGGRAYEQYF. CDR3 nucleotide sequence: TGTGCCATCAGTGAGTCGATGGGCGGGAGGGCCTACGAGCAGTACTTC.

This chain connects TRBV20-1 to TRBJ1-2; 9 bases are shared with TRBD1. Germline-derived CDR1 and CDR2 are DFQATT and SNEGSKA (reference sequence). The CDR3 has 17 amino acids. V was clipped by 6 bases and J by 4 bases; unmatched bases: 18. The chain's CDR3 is CSAEFRDRVGLRYGYTF. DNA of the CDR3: TGCAGTGCCGAATTCCGGGACAGGGTGGGTCTACGCTATGGCTACACCTTC.

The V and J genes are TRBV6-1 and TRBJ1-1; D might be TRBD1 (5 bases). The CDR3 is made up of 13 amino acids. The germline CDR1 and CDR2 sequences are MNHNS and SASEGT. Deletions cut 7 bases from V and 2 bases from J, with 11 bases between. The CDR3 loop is CASIATANTEAFF. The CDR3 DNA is TGTGCCAGCATAGCGACAGCCAACACTGAAGCTTTCTTT.

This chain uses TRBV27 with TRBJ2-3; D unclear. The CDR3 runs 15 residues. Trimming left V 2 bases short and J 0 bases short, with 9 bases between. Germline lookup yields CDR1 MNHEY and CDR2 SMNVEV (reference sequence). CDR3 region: CASSLRLLSTDTQYF. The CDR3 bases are TGTGCCAGCAGTTTAAGACTCCTTAGCACAGATACGCAGTATTTT.

The CDR3 here is CASSLQGGLTYEQYF. The CDR3 coding sequence is TGTGCCAGCAGCCTCCAAGGTGGTTTAACCTACGAGCAGTACTTC. The rearrangement links TRBV14 to TRBJ2-7; D unresolved. The CDR3 contains 15 residues. V gave up 4 bases and J gave up 2 bases, with 15 bases separating them. The germline gives CDR1 SGHDN, CDR2 FVKESK.

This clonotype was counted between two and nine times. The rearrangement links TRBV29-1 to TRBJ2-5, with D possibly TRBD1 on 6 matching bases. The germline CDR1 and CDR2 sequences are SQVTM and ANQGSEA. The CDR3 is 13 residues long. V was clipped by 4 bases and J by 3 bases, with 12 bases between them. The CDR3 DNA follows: TGCAGCGTTGTTACAGGGATGGAAGAGACCCAGTACTTC. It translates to CSVVTGMEETQYF. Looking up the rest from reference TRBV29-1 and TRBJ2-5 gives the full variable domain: SAVISQKPSRDICQRGTSLTIQCQVDSQVTMMFWYRQQPGQSLTLIATANQGSEATYESGFVIDKFPISRPNLTFSTLTVSNMSPEDSSIYLCSVVTGMEETQYFGPGTRLLVL.

CDR3 sequence (DNA): TGTGCCAGTAGTATTAACGGCGGGGGGGAGCAGTACTTC. Its translation: CASSINGGGEQYF. The gene calls are TRBV19 and TRBJ2-7, with TRBD2 matching 8 bases. The CDR3 loop spans 13 amino acids. The V segment lost 3 bases and the J segment 7 bases; nucleotides outside the gene matches: 5. Germline-derived CDR1 and CDR2 are LNHDA and SQIVND (reference sequence).